The 23 T cell receptor beta chains in this list originate from one sample, sequenced in a study of blood T cell repertoires in COVID-19. Profiled with immunoSEQ multiplex PCR; TCRdb holds only in-frame clones, not every one. The sample has roughly 160,000 clones, more than 65% seen once. Material: peripheral blood. Receptors originate from an older woman with COVID-19, enrolled during active disease.

DNA of the CDR3: TGTGCCAGCTCACCACGGGCGGGAGATAACGGCAATGAGCAGTTCTTC. Its translation is CASSPRAGDNGNEQFF. This chain links TRBV18 with TRBJ2-1; 7 bases match TRBD2. CDR3 length equals 16 residues. Germline assignment: CDR1 KGHSH and CDR2 LQKENI. V shed 1 base, J shed 6 bases, and the junction held 9 bases outside the gene matches.

This sequence joins TRBV27 and TRBJ2-7, with D uncertain. Germline CDR1 is MNHEY and CDR2 is SMNVEV (reference sequence). Trimming shortened V by 5 bases and J by 3 bases, and 17 bases separated the two germline ends. The CDR3 sequence is 15 residues long. The CDR3 protein is CASSPTSLRGYEQYF. The CDR3 DNA reads as TGTGCCAGCAGTCCTACATCGCTCAGAGGCTACGAGCAGTACTTC.

This clone is a singleton in its sample. The chain joins TRBV27 to TRBJ2-7, with 11 bases matching TRBD2. CDR1 is MNHEY, CDR2 SMNVEV, per germline (reference sequence). The V segment lost 6 bases and the J segment 5 bases; nucleotides outside the gene matches: 9. CDR3 size: 15 residues. Here the CDR3 reads CASSYPLAGVHEQYF. Written as DNA, the CDR3 is TGTGCCAGCAGCTATCCACTAGCGGGAGTTCACGAGCAGTACTTC.

The rearrangement links TRBV7-9 to TRBJ2-1, with TRBD1 identical over 7 bases. Per the germline V gene, CDR1 is SEHNR and CDR2 is FQNEAQ (reference sequence). The CDR3 extends over 14 amino acids. Trimming at V came to 1 base and at J to 7 bases, leaving 4 bases not matched to a gene. For the CDR3, the DNA is TGTGCCAGCAGCTTAGGACAGGGTGGAAATGAGCAGTTCTTC. Translated: CASSLGQGGNEQFF.

CDR3 protein: CASSLNWGEVSTQYF. For the CDR3, the DNA is TGTGCCAGCAGCTTAAATTGGGGGGAGGTCAGTACGCAGTATTTT. V gene TRBV7-3 combines with J gene TRBJ2-3, with D maybe TRBD2 (6 bases). The V end was cut by 1 base, the J end by 8 bases, with 16 bases between. The CDR3 length is 15 residues. In germline, CDR1 is SGHTA, CDR2 FQGTGA. The full variable domain, rest sourced from reference TRBV7-3 and TRBJ2-3, is GAGVSQTPSNKVTEKGKYVELRCDPISGHTALYWYRQSLGQGPEFLIYFQGTGAADDSGLPNDRFFAVRPEGSVSTLKIQRTERGDSAVYLCASSLNWGEVSTQYFGPGTRLTVL.

For the CDR3, the DNA is TGTCAATCTTGGGGGCGAGACAATGAGCAGTTCTTC. Translating it yields CQSWGRDNEQFF. The V and J genes are TRBV2 and TRBJ2-1, with a possible D match to TRBD1 (6 bases). CDR3 size: 12 residues. The germline V gene encodes CDR1 SNHLY and CDR2 FYNNEI.

This chain links TRBV3-1 (or the pseudogene TRBV3-2) with TRBJ2-7; the D is unclear. The germline CDR1 and CDR2 sequences are LGHDT and YNNKEL (reference sequence). V shed 0 bases and J shed 8 bases, with 14 bases lying between them. This CDR3 region has 14 residues. CDR3 DNA sequence: TGTGCCAGCAGCCAAGATAGGAGCAGCGCTAAGCAGTACTTC. Translation: CASSQDRSSAKQYF.

The chain links TRBV30 to TRBJ1-6; no clear D gene. In germline, CDR1 is GTSNPN, CDR2 SVGIG (reference sequence). Trimming took 0 bases from V and 5 from J, leaving 8 bases between them. The CDR3 totals 14 residues. CDR3 region: CAWSVAVNNSPLHF. CDR3 nucleotides: TGTGCCTGGAGTGTGGCAGTTAATAATTCACCCCTCCACTTT. The entire variable domain, with the rest obtained from reference TRBV30 and TRBJ1-6, is as follows: SQTIHQWPATLVQPVGSPLSLECTVEGTSNPNLYWYRQAAGRGLQLLFYSVGIGQISSEVPQNLSASRPQDRQFILSSKKLLLSDSGFYLCAWSVAVNNSPLHFGNGTRLTVT.

The rearrangement joins TRBV28 to TRBJ2-1; a weak D match, TRBD2 (6 bases). Between the trimmed V and J ends, which lost 8 bases and 0 bases, there was a span of 17 bases. The CDR3 totals 16 residues. CDR1 is MDHEN and CDR2 is SYDVKM in the germline V gene. The CDR3 loop reads CASWGGGALSYNEQFF. The CDR3 DNA is TGTGCCAGCTGGGGTGGCGGGGCTCTCTCCTACAATGAGCAGTTCTTC.

V usage is TRBV28 and J usage is TRBJ2-2; no clear D gene. V lost 2 bases and J lost 2, with 3 bases in between. This CDR3 is 13 amino acids long. Germline assignment: CDR1 MDHEN and CDR2 SYDVKM. CDR3 DNA: TGTGCCAGCAGTTTAACAAACACCGGGGAGCTGTTTTTT. Its translation: CASSLTNTGELFF.

This clone was recorded once. The chain links TRBV2 to TRBJ1-3; 8 nucleotides match TRBD1. CDR1 and CDR2 (germline): SNHLY, FYNNEI. The ends lost 8 bases at V and 2 bases at J; junction bases unmatched: 5. The CDR3 covers 14 residues. As DNA, the CDR3 is TGTGCCAGCGGACTGGACAGGGCTGGAAACACCATATATTTT. The encoded protein is CASGLDRAGNTIYF.

The rearrangement joins TRBV18 to TRBJ2-7; no reliable D call. The length of the CDR3 is 13 residues. V shed 3 bases and J shed 3 bases, with 9 bases lying between them. Per germline, CDR1 KGHSH and CDR2 LQKENI. In nucleotides, the CDR3 is TGTGCCAGCTCACCCCCCACGAGCTACGAGCAGTACGTC. Translation: CASSPPTSYEQYV.

In its sample, this clone was seen many times. The chain couples TRBV2 to TRBJ1-4, with D possibly matching TRBD1 (5 bases). Germline loops: CDR1 SNHLY, CDR2 FYNNEI. The CDR3 spans 13 residues. Trimming shortened V by 8 bases and J by 8 bases, and 15 bases separated the two germline ends. The CDR3, as DNA: TGTGCCAGCTGTTCCTGGCCAGGGGAAAAACTGTTTTTT. As protein: CASCSWPGEKLFF.

This chain connects TRBV29-1 to TRBJ1-1; D gene unclear. Germline V lookup: CDR1 SQVTM, CDR2 ANQGSEA. The CDR3 has 12 amino acids. Trimming removed 4 bases at V and 0 bases at J, with 6 bases between. Written as DNA, the CDR3 is TGCAGCGTTGTACGGGTGAACACTGAAGCTTTCTTT. Translation: CSVVRVNTEAFF.

Remarks on this clone: One end of the junction does not line up with germline, which may come from a read error. The V call is TRBV11-2, the J call TRBJ2-4, with 8 positions matching TRBD2. Germline assignment: CDR1 SGHAT and CDR2 FQNNGV. The CDR3 is 15 residues long. The CDR3 DNA reads as TGTGCCAGCAGCTTAGATCTCCCCGGTGGTAACGGGAGGGCCTTC. Translating gives CASSLDLPGGNGRAF.

This clone was seen only once. This sequence joins TRBV20-1 and TRBJ1-4, with D perhaps TRBD1 (6 bases). Germline CDR1 DFQATT, CDR2 SNEGSKA (reference sequence). Deletions cut 3 bases from V and 8 bases from J, with 13 bases between. The CDR3 extends over 13 amino acids. Here the CDR3 reads CSASFQGSEKLFF. The CDR3 nucleotides are TGCAGTGCTAGTTTCCAGGGGAGCGAAAAACTGTTTTTT.

J is TRBJ2-3 and V is TRBV15, with D perhaps TRBD2 (6 bases). V was pared by 5 bases and J by 0 bases, with 15 bases between. The CDR3 contains 16 residues. The germline V gene has CDR1 LNHNV and CDR2 YYDKDF (reference sequence). This CDR3 is CATSGRGSGSTDTQYF. DNA of the CDR3: TGTGCCACCAGCGGACGGGGGAGCGGGAGCACAGATACGCAGTATTTT.

V gene TRBV7-2 combines with J gene TRBJ2-1; possible D gene TRBD2, 6 bases. Germline loops: CDR1 SGHTA, CDR2 FQGNSA. V was cut by 1 base and J by 4 bases, with 17 bases left in between. This CDR3 contains 17 residues. CDR3 in DNA: TGTGCCAGCAGCTTAGGAGTCGGCGGGAAAACTTACAATGAGCAGTTCTTC. It is translated as CASSLGVGGKTYNEQFF.

The genes are TRBV5-1 and TRBJ2-5; TRBD2 aligns across 11 bases. The CDR3 runs 18 residues. V lost 4 bases, J lost 0 bases, and 11 bases stayed unmatched. Germline V gene lookup returns CDR1 SGHRS and CDR2 YFSETQ. CDR3 amino acids: CASSPPELAGAHQETQYF. The DNA of the CDR3 is TGCGCCAGCAGCCCACCGGAACTAGCGGGAGCCCACCAAGAGACCCAGTACTTC. The full variable domain, its missing parts supplied by reference TRBV5-1 and TRBJ2-5, is KAGVTQTPRYLIKTRGQQVTLSCSPISGHRSVSWYQQTPGQGLQFLFEYFSETQRNKGNFPGRFSGRQFSNSRSEMNVSTLELGDSALYLCASSPPELAGAHQETQYFGPGTRLLVL.

This clone has only a few counts. The chain recombines TRBV4-3 with TRBJ2-7, with 8 bases aligning to TRBD2. CDR3 length: 16 amino acids. J was trimmed by 4 bases and V by 2 bases; bases with no gene match: 10. CDR1 is LGHNA and CDR2 is YSLEER in the germline V gene. The DNA of the CDR3 is TGCGCCAGCAGCCAATCAACTAGCGGCTCAAATTACGAGCAGTACTTC. Encoded protein: CASSQSTSGSNYEQYF.

This clone appeared once. The V and J genes are TRBV6-5 and TRBJ1-2; D is unclear. Germline CDR1 reads MNHEY; CDR2 reads SVGAGI. V lost 0 bases and J 3 bases, leaving 14 bases between the germline ends. The CDR3 is made up of 16 amino acids. CDR3 sequence reads: CASSYSRASLYYGYTF. CDR3 in DNA: TGTGCCAGCAGTTACTCTCGAGCCTCACTCTACTATGGCTACACCTTC.

This clone was seen many times. The genes are TRBV5-1 and TRBJ2-1; 9 bases line up with TRBD2. J lost 0 bases, V lost 4 bases, and 11 bases had no gene match. The CDR3 runs to 18 residues. Germline CDR1 is SGHRS and CDR2 is YFSETQ. The CDR3 sequence: CASSAKLAGRSSYNEQFF. CDR3 DNA: TGCGCCAGCAGCGCTAAACTAGCGGGCAGGAGCTCCTACAATGAGCAGTTCTTC. The variable domain in full, with the rest retrieved from reference TRBV5-1 and TRBJ2-1, is KAGVTQTPRYLIKTRGQQVTLSCSPISGHRSVSWYQQTPGQGLQFLFEYFSETQRNKGNFPGRFSGRQFSNSRSEMNVSTLELGDSALYLCASSAKLAGRSSYNEQFFGPGTRLTVL.

The V call is TRBV5-1, the J call TRBJ1-3; a possible D gene is TRBD1 (5 bases). Germline V gives CDR1 SGHRS, CDR2 YFSETQ. This CDR3 contains 15 residues. Trimming left V 2 bases short and J 0 bases short, with 9 bases between. The CDR3 sequence is CASSFTGSSGNTIYF. The DNA for the CDR3 is TGCGCCAGCAGCTTTACAGGATCCTCTGGAAACACCATATATTTT.